This record looks at one T cell receptor beta chain sequence and its context. The antigen is undetermined. The CDR3 is 15 residues long. Germline V gives CDR1 SNHLY, CDR2 FYNNEI. The trim removed 6 bases at V and 3 bases at J, leaving 8 bases unmatched. PCR involved 60 Vbeta and 13 Jbeta primers. The table came from immunoSEQ multiplex PCR; TCRdb's copy has only in-frame clones and leaves some out. This sample has approximately 220,000 clones, with approximately 80% found just once. The data stem from a study of cytomegalovirus exposure and HLA in healthy donors. Study summary: Some 85 million unique TCRs from HLA-typed donors were held in an early data release.

Study results and caveats: Most TCR sequences were seen very rarely across donors, but some public TCRs occurred in many.

The clonotype was recovered from a boy aged 2 to 9 in good health and CMV-seronegative. This rearrangement joins TRBV2 to TRBJ2-3; 8 bases align to TRBD2. The source material was PBMCs. This CDR3 is CASRRLASLTDTQYF. The CDR3 nucleotides read TGTGCCAGCAGACGACTAGCGAGTTTAACAGATACGCAGTATTTT.